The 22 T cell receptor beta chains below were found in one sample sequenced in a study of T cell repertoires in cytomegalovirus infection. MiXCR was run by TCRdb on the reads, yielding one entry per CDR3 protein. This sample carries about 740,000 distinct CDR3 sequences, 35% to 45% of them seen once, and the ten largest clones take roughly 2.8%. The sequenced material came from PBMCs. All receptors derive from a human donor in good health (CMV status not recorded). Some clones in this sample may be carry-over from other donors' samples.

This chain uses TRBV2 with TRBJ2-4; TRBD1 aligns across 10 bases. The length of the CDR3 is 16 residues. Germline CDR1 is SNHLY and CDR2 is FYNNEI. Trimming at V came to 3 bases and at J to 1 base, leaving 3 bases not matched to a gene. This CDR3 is CASSEGTGDAKNIQYF. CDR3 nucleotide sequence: TGTGCCAGCAGTGAGGGGACAGGGGATGCCAAAAACATTCAGTACTTC.

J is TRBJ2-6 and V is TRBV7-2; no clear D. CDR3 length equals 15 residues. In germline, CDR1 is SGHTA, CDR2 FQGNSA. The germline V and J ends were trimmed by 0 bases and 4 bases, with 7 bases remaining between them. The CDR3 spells CASSLATPGANVLTF. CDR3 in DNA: TGTGCCAGCAGCTTAGCCACGCCCGGGGCCAACGTCCTGACTTTC.

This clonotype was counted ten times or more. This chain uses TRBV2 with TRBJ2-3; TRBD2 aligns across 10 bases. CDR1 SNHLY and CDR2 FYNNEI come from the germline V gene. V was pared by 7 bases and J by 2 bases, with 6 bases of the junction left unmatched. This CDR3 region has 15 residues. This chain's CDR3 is CASKLLAGTTDTQYF. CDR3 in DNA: TGTGCCAGCAAGCTACTAGCGGGGACCACAGATACGCAGTATTTT. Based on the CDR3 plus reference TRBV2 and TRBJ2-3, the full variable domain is EPEVTQTPSHQVTQMGQEVILRCVPISNHLYFYWYRQILGQKVEFLVSFYNNEISEKSEIFDDQFSVERPDGSNFTLKIRSTKLEDSAMYFCASKLLAGTTDTQYFGPGTRLTVL.

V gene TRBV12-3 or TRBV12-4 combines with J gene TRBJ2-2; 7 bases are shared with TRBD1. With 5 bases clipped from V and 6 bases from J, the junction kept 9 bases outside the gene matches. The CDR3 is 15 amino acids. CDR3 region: CASSKNRGRAGELFF. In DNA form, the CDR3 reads TGTGCCAGCAGTAAAAACAGGGGTAGGGCCGGGGAGCTGTTTTTT.

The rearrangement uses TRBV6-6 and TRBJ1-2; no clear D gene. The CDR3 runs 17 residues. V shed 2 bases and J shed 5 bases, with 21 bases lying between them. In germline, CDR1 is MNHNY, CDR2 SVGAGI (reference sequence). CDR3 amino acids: CASSYGSRSFLPYGYTF. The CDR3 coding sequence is TGTGCCAGCAGTTACGGAAGCCGGAGCTTCCTTCCTTATGGCTACACCTTC.

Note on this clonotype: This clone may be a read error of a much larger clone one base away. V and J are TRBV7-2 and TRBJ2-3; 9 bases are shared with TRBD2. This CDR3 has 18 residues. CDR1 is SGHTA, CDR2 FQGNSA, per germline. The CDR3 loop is CASSLESSTSGYPDTPYF. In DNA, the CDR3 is TGTGCCAGCAGCTTAGAGTCCTCCACTAGCGGGTATCCAGATACGCCGTATTTT.

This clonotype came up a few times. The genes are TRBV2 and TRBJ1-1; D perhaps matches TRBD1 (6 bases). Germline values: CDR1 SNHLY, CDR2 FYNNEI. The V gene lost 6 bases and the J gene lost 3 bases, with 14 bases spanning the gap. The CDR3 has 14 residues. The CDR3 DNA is TGTGCCAGCAGGGTTGGACAGCTCCACACTGAAGCTTTCTTT. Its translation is CASRVGQLHTEAFF.

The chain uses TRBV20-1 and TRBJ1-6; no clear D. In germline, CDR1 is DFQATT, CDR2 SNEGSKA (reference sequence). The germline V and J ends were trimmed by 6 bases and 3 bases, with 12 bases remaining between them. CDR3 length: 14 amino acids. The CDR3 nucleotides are TGCAGTGCCCCCAAGGATCACTATAATTCACCCCTCCACTTT. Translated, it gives CSAPKDHYNSPLHF.

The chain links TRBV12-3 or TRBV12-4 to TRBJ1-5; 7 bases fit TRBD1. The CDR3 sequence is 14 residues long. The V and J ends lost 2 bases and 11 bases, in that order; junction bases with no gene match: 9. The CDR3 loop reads CASSLSGGLLSQHF. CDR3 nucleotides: TGTGCCAGCAGTTTATCAGGGGGGTTATTGTCCCAGCATTTT.

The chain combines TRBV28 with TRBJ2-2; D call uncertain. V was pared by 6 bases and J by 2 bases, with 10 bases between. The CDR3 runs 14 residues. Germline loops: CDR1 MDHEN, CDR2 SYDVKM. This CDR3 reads CASRASANTGELFF. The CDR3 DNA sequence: TGTGCCAGCAGGGCCTCTGCTAACACCGGGGAGCTGTTTTTT.

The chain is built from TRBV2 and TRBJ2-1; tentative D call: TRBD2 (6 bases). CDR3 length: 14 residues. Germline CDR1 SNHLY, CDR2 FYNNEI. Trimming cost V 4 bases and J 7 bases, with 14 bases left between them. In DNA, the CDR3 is TGTGCCAGCAGTGTACGGGGGATCGGGAATGAGCAGTTCTTC. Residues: CASSVRGIGNEQFF.

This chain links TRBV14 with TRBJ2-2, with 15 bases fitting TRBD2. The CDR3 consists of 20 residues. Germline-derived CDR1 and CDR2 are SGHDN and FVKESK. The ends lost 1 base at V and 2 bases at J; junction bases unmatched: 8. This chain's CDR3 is CASSQVFWTSGRENTGELFF. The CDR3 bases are TGTGCCAGCAGCCAAGTTTTCTGGACTAGCGGGAGGGAAAACACCGGGGAGCTGTTTTTT.

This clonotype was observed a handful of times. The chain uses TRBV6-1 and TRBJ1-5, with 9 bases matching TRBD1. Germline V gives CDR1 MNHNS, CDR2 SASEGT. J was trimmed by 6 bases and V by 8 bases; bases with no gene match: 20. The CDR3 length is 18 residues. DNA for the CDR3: TGTGCCAGCGTTAACAGGCGGGACAGGGTAATGAAGGGTCAGCCCCAGCATTTT. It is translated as CASVNRRDRVMKGQPQHF.

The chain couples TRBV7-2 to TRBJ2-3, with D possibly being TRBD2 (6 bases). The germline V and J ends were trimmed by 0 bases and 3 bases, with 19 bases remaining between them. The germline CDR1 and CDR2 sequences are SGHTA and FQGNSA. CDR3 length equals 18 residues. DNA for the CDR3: TGTGCCAGCAGCTTAGCCACACTAACTAGCTCACCAACAGATACGCAGTATTTT. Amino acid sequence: CASSLATLTSSPTDTQYF.

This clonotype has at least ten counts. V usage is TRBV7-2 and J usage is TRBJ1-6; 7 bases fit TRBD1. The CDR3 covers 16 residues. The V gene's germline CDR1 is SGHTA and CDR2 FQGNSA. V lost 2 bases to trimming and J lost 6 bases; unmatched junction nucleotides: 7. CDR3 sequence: CASSLYVAGGNSPLHF. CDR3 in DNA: TGTGCCAGCAGCTTATACGTCGCAGGGGGTAATTCACCCCTCCACTTT.

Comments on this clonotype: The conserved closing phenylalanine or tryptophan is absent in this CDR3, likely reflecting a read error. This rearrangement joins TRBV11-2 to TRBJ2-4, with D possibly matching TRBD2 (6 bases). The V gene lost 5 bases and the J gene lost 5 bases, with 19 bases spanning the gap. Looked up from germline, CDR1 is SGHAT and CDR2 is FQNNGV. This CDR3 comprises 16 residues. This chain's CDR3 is CASSLPPTRVENIQYS. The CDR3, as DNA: TGTGCCAGCAGCCTGCCCCCGACTAGGGTCGAAAACATTCAGTACTCC.

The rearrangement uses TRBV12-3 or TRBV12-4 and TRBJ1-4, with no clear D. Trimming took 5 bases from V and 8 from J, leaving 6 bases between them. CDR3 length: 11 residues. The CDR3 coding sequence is TGTGCCAGCAGTCGCCAAGAAAAACTGTTTTTT. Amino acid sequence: CASSRQEKLFF.

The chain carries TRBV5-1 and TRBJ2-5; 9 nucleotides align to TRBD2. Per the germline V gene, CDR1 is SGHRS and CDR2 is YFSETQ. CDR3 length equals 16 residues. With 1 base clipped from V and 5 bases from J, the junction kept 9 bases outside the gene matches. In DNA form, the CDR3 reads TGCGCCAGCAGCTTGCTCGGACTAGCGAAGGTCGAGACCCAGTACTTC. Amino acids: CASSLLGLAKVETQYF. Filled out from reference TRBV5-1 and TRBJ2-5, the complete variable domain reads KAGVTQTPRYLIKTRGQQVTLSCSPISGHRSVSWYQQTPGQGLQFLFEYFSETQRNKGNFPGRFSGRQFSNSRSEMNVSTLELGDSALYLCASSLLGLAKVETQYFGPGTRLLVL.

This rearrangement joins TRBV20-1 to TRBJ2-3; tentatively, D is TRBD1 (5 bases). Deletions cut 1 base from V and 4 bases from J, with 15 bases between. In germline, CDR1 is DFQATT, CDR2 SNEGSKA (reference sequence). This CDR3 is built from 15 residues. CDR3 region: CSARVWGRLSDTQYF. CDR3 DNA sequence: TGCAGTGCTAGAGTCTGGGGCAGGCTCTCAGATACGCAGTATTTT.

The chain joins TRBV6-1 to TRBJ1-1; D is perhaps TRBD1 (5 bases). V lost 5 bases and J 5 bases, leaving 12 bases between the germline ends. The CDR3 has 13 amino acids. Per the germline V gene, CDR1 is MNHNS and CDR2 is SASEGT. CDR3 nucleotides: TGTGCCAGCAGTTCCCAGGGAAGAACTGAAGCTTTCTTT. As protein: CASSSQGRTEAFF.

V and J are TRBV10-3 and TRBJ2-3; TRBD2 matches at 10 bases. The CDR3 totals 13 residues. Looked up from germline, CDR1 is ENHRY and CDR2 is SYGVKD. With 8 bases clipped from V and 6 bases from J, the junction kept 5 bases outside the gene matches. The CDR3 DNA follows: TGTGCCATCGCTAGCGGGAGTTTGGATACGCAGTATTTT. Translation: CAIASGSLDTQYF.

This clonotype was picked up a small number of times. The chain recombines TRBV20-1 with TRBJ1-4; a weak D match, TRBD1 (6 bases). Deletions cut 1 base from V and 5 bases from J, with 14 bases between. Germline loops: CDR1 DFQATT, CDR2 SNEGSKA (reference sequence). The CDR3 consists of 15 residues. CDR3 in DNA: TGCAGTGCTAGAGGGCTCGACAGGCGCAATGAAAAACTGTTTTTT. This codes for CSARGLDRRNEKLFF.